This T cell receptor (beta chain) was recovered during a study of prognosis after radiotherapy for stage I lung cancer. For the study at large: Patients (more than twelve men, six or seven women) were aged about 53 to 85, median about 70 years.

This clonotype was counted ten times or more. Its cognate antigen is unknown. Broader study findings: Tumor specificity was not determined for the expanded TCR clones. Reports indicated that TRBV and TRBJ gene usage differed between patients with and without metastases, including differences in several V and a couple of J genes after SBRT. After stereotactic body radiation therapy, patients with later distant metastases showed lower Shannon entropy.

It was by two-round multiplex PCR that TCR beta CDR3 was amplified from genomic DNA. First-round PCR, the initial amplification, used primers specific to each TRBV and TRBJ gene. From the multiplex PCR reads, TCRdb called clonotypes with MiXCR, one entry per CDR3 protein. The sample gives about 16,000 distinct CDR3 sequences, around two fifths of which show up once; 35% to 50% is in the top ten. This clonotype originated in a donor aged 50 or older with non-small cell lung cancer. The sample here was PBMCs, taken before or after stereotactic body radiation therapy (not recorded which).

CDR3: CAWSRQNTGELFF. The CDR3 region has the DNA TGTGCCTGGAGCAGGCAGAACACCGGGGAGCTGTTTTTT. The chain recombines TRBV30 with TRBJ2-2; D is unclear. This CDR3 region has 13 residues. CDR1 is GTSNPN and CDR2 is SVGIG in the germline V gene (reference sequence). Trimming cost V 3 bases and J 1 base, with 6 bases left between them. Full variable domain (outside the CDR3, taken from reference TRBV30 and TRBJ2-2): SQTIHQWPATLVQPVGSPLSLECTVEGTSNPNLYWYRQAAGRGLQLLFYSVGIGQISSEVPQNLSASRPQDRQFILSSKKLLLSDSGFYLCAWSRQNTGELFFGEGSRLTVL.